Shown below are 25 T cell receptor beta chains from a single sample sequenced in a study of T cell repertoires in cytomegalovirus infection. These receptors' targets are unknown. TCRdb re-called the reads with MiXCR, one entry per CDR3 protein. The sample records hundreds of thousands of distinct CDR3 sequences, almost 30% being singletons. Sequenced material: cultured PBMCs, taken from culture after CMV antigen stimulation. Receptors originate from a human donor in good health (CMV status not recorded). Some clones in this sample may be carry-over from other donors' samples.

The chain recombines TRBV2 with TRBJ2-7; no clear D gene. The V and J ends lost 6 bases and 1 base respectively, with 7 bases between them. The V gene's germline CDR1 is SNHLY and CDR2 FYNNEI. The CDR3 sequence is 12 residues long. CDR3 residues: CASSPMSYEQYF. CDR3 in DNA: TGTGCCAGCAGCCCAATGTCCTACGAGCAGTACTTC.

This chain links TRBV6-6 with TRBJ2-1; D ambiguous. Germline assignment: CDR1 MNHNY and CDR2 SVGAGI (reference sequence). V lost 0 bases, J lost 15 bases, and 12 bases lay in between. CDR3 length: 12 residues. Here the CDR3 reads CASSYSVAYLFF. DNA of the CDR3: TGTGCCAGCAGTTACTCTGTAGCTTATTTGTTCTTC.

V is TRBV27 and J is TRBJ2-7; D is uncertain. CDR1 and CDR2 from the germline V gene are MNHEY and SMNVEV (reference sequence). Trimming left V 4 bases short and J 7 bases short, with 17 bases between. The CDR3 runs to 14 residues. The CDR3 loop reads CASSSSPGSEEQYF. The CDR3 DNA sequence: TGTGCCAGCAGTTCGTCCCCCGGGTCTGAAGAGCAGTACTTC.

This clonotype has a handful of counts. The rearrangement links TRBV12-3 or TRBV12-4 to TRBJ1-6, with D unclear. Trimming took 6 bases from V and 0 from J, leaving 6 bases between them. The CDR3 runs 14 residues. The CDR3 coding sequence is TGTGCCAGCAGGAGGAACTCCTATAATTCACCCCTCCACTTT. Encoded protein: CASRRNSYNSPLHF.

The chain uses TRBV24-1 and TRBJ2-3, with 10 bases that match TRBD1. This CDR3 has 16 amino acids. The J segment lost 6 bases and the V segment lost 1 base, leaving 6 bases of the junction unmatched. Per germline, CDR1 KGHDR and CDR2 SFDVKD. In nucleotides, the CDR3 is TGTGCCACCAGTGATTTAGGACAGGGGGTATCGGATACGCAGTATTTT. Encoded protein: CATSDLGQGVSDTQYF.

About this clonotype itself: This could be a read error, since a much larger clone is one nucleotide away. J is TRBJ1-1 and V is TRBV11-2; 7 nucleotides line up with TRBD1. V dropped 4 bases and J dropped 3; count of bases not matched to a gene: 8. The CDR3 runs 15 residues. CDR1 SGHAT and CDR2 FQNNGV come from the germline V gene. This CDR3 is CASSSRTGPDTEAFF. CDR3 sequence (DNA): TGTGCCAGCAGCTCCCGGACAGGACCAGACACTGAAGCTTTCTTT.

This clonotype was seen only a few times. The V and J genes are TRBV7-8 and TRBJ2-1, with 10 bases aligning to TRBD1. Germline CDR1 reads SGHVS; CDR2 reads FQNEAQ. The CDR3 spans 16 residues. V shed 5 bases and J 4 bases; nucleotides not matched to a gene: 8. CDR3 bases: TGTGCCAGCAGCCCCCGTCCGGGACAGGGGTACAATGAGCAGTTCTTC. The encoded protein is CASSPRPGQGYNEQFF.

This clonotype was observed a handful of times. The chain's CDR3 is CASTLGLNTEAFF. The CDR3 DNA reads as TGTGCCAGCACCCTTGGACTGAACACTGAAGCTTTCTTT. The rearrangement uses TRBV6-5 and TRBJ1-1; D remains ambiguous. This CDR3 spans 13 amino acids. In germline, CDR1 is MNHEY, CDR2 SVGAGI. The V end was cut by 7 bases, the J end by 0 bases, with 9 bases between.

V is TRBV19 and J is TRBJ2-2; 10 bases are shared with TRBD1. CDR3 length: 15 residues. Germline V gives CDR1 LNHDA, CDR2 SQIVND (reference sequence). The trim removed 6 bases at V and 4 bases at J, leaving 5 bases unmatched. The CDR3 is CASSDRGLGTGELFF. CDR3 nucleotides: TGTGCCAGTAGCGACAGGGGGCTGGGCACCGGGGAGCTGTTTTTT.

V and J are TRBV29-1 and TRBJ2-3, with 7 bases identical to TRBD2. Germline V gene lookup returns CDR1 SQVTM and CDR2 ANQGSEA. V was pared by 6 bases and J by 2 bases, with 11 bases of the junction left unmatched. The CDR3 runs 15 residues. The DNA for the CDR3 is TGCAGCGTCGCACGGGAGGCCCTAATCACAGATACGCAGTATTTT. Protein product: CSVAREALITDTQYF.

This clonotype occurred a few times. The V gene is TRBV12-3 or TRBV12-4, the J gene TRBJ2-3, with 7 bases aligning to TRBD2. Trimming took 5 bases from V and 8 from J; bases not matched to a gene: 13. The CDR3 consists of 15 residues. As DNA, the CDR3 is TGTGCCAGCAGTCCCGCCGGGACTAACCTCCGTACGCAGTATTTT. This encodes CASSPAGTNLRTQYF.

J is TRBJ2-1 and V is TRBV7-3, with D maybe TRBD2 (6 bases). The CDR3 runs to 15 residues. The germline gives CDR1 SGHTA, CDR2 FQGTGA. V dropped 1 base and J dropped 7 bases, with 14 bases sitting between them. This CDR3 reads CASSLIRGLKNEQFF. DNA for the CDR3: TGTGCCAGCAGCTTAATTCGGGGGTTAAAGAATGAGCAGTTCTTC.

A few counts support this clonotype. The chain employs TRBV7-3 and TRBJ2-5, with TRBD1 matching over 8 bases. The CDR3 consists of 16 residues. With 5 bases clipped from V and 5 bases from J, the junction kept 13 bases outside the gene matches. Per the germline V gene, CDR1 is SGHTA and CDR2 is FQGTGA. This chain's CDR3 is CASSLRGQGIRETQYF. CDR3 bases: TGTGCCAGCAGCCTCAGGGGGCAGGGGATCCGTGAGACCCAGTACTTC.

This clonotype was detected many times. The rearrangement links TRBV7-6 to TRBJ2-7, with TRBD2 matching over 13 bases. Germline loops: CDR1 SGHVS, CDR2 FNYEAQ. The CDR3 is made up of 15 amino acids. V lost 5 bases to trimming and J lost 7 bases; unmatched junction nucleotides: 8. The CDR3 is CASSPTSGRAGEQYF. In nucleotides, the CDR3 is TGTGCCAGCAGCCCTACTAGCGGGAGGGCGGGGGAGCAGTACTTC.

This clonotype was detected a few times. The CDR3 is CSAYRGASTDTQYF. CDR3 bases: TGCAGTGCCTACCGGGGGGCTAGCACAGATACGCAGTATTTT. This chain connects TRBV20-1 to TRBJ2-3; D is perhaps TRBD2 (7 bases). V was pared by 6 bases and J by 0 bases, with 13 bases between. Germline CDR1 is DFQATT and CDR2 is SNEGSKA (reference sequence). The CDR3 is 14 residues long.

This clonotype has just a few counts. The chain couples TRBV7-2 to TRBJ2-1; TRBD1 might be the D (6 bases). CDR3 size: 16 residues. V lost 1 base to trimming and J lost 5 bases, with 15 bases between them. Per the germline V gene, CDR1 is SGHTA and CDR2 is FQGNSA. The CDR3 DNA reads as TGTGCCAGCAGCTTAGTAGGGGGTAGGACTGACAATGAGCAGTTCTTC. It encodes CASSLVGGRTDNEQFF.

This clonotype was picked up a small number of times. CDR3 bases: TGTGCCAGCAGCTTAGGGGGACTGGGGCGGGGTGACGAGCAGTACTTC. It translates to CASSLGGLGRGDEQYF. The gene calls are TRBV7-7 and TRBJ2-7; TRBD2 might be the D (6 bases). Trimming took off 1 base at V and 5 bases at J, with 18 bases between the two ends. This CDR3 is 16 amino acids long. The germline V gene encodes CDR1 SSHAT and CDR2 FNYEAQ (reference sequence).

The chain has TRBV5-4 and TRBJ1-1; D is undetermined. Trimming left V 6 bases short and J 2 bases short, with 14 bases between. The length of the CDR3 is 14 residues. Per germline, CDR1 SGHNT and CDR2 YYREEE (reference sequence). The CDR3 is CASKVTGKNTEAFF. The CDR3, as DNA: TGTGCCAGCAAAGTGACGGGTAAAAACACTGAAGCTTTCTTT. Variable domain in full (rest from reference TRBV5-4 and TRBJ1-1): ETGVTQSPTHLIKTRGQQVTLRCSSQSGHNTVSWYQQALGQGPQFIFQYYREEENGRGNFPPRFSGLQFPNYSSELNVNALELDDSALYLCASKVTGKNTEAFFGQGTRLTVV.

The table lists this clonotype with a few counts. V is TRBV27 and J is TRBJ1-5; D not certain. Trimming stripped 5 bases from V and 4 bases from J, with 21 bases between. CDR1 is MNHEY and CDR2 is SMNVEV in the germline V gene (reference sequence). The length of the CDR3 is 17 residues. The CDR3 DNA reads TGTGCCAGCAGTCCCCTCGCCGTAACGTCTCGGAATCAGCCCCAGCATTTT. Amino acid sequence: CASSPLAVTSRNQPQHF.

This chain links TRBV11-2 with TRBJ2-2, with TRBD2 identical over 10 bases. Germline CDR1 and CDR2: SGHAT and FQNNGV. The CDR3 is 17 amino acids. Trimming cost V 3 bases and J 1 base; bases outside gene matches: 5. CDR3 sequence (DNA): TGTGCCAGCAGCTTGAGCGGGGGGGGGATGAACACCGGGGAGCTGTTTTTT. Amino acids: CASSLSGGGMNTGELFF.

V usage is TRBV3-1 and J usage is TRBJ2-2; 11 bases map to TRBD2. This CDR3 is built from 15 residues. From germline, CDR1 is LGHDT and CDR2 YNNKEL (reference sequence). Trimming cost V 4 bases and J 7 bases; bases outside gene matches: 5. The CDR3: CASSPTSGSVGELFF. CDR3 DNA sequence: TGTGCCAGCAGCCCAACTAGCGGGAGCGTCGGGGAGCTGTTTTTT.

The chain uses TRBV6-2 or TRBV6-3 and TRBJ1-2; D is unclear. The ends were cut back, 10 bases at V and 4 bases at J, with 25 bases in the middle. The CDR3 loop spans 16 amino acids. Germline-derived CDR1 and CDR2 are MNHEY and SVGEGT. CDR3 nucleotides: TGTGCCACTACCACCCCTCGGGGATGGAAAGGCTATGGCTACACCTTC. Amino acids: CATTTPRGWKGYGYTF.

This clonotype was counted between two and nine times. This chain links TRBV10-1 with TRBJ2-5; D perhaps matches TRBD2 (6 bases). The V gene's germline CDR1 is WNHNN and CDR2 SYGVQD (reference sequence). This CDR3 is 13 amino acids long. With 6 bases removed from V and 4 bases from J, the gap between germline ends came to 12 bases. The CDR3 nucleotides are TGCGCCAGCAGCCGCGGGACTGTAGAGACCCAGTACTTC. It specifies CASSRGTVETQYF.

This clonotype has a single count. V is TRBV20-1 and J is TRBJ1-1; 7 bases align to TRBD1. Germline lookup yields CDR1 DFQATT and CDR2 SNEGSKA (reference sequence). Trimming cost V 0 bases and J 10 bases; bases outside gene matches: 5. The CDR3 consists of 12 residues. As DNA, the CDR3 is TGCAGTGCTAGAGACAGGGGGGGAGTAGCTTTCTTT. Its protein is CSARDRGGVAFF.

The rearrangement links TRBV12-3 or TRBV12-4 to TRBJ2-7, with 9 bases aligning to TRBD1. V was pared by 5 bases and J by 3 bases, with 11 bases of the junction left unmatched. The CDR3 sequence is 16 residues long. CDR3 nucleotide sequence: TGTGCCAGCAGTAACTCCGGGACAGGGCCCCACTACGAGCAGTACTTC. Translated, it gives CASSNSGTGPHYEQYF.